This record concerns one TCR beta chain sequence. Its cognate antigen is unknown. 13 Jbeta primers and 60 Vbeta primers were used for the PCR. The repertoire was sequenced with immunoSEQ multiplex PCR; TCRdb's copy has only in-frame clones and lacks some. The sample records under 150,000 clones, approximately 83% being singletons. The data belong to a study of cytomegalovirus exposure and HLA in healthy donors. Whole-study results and caveats: Immune exposure was documented only through CMV serostatus.

The germline gives CDR1 SGHDT, CDR2 YYEEEE. The CDR3 runs 14 residues. V was clipped by 4 bases and J by 5 bases, with 14 bases between them. Sequenced input: PBMCs. This clonotype was obtained from a male donor in good health and CMV-seronegative. V is TRBV5-6 and J is TRBJ2-3, with D maybe TRBD2 (5 bases). The CDR3 here is CASSHPPGKDTQYF. The DNA for the CDR3 is TGTGCCAGCAGCCATCCCCCGGGGAAAGATACGCAGTATTTT.